Below, one TCR beta chain is given with its context. CDR3 length equals 17 residues. The V gene's germline CDR1 is SGDLS and CDR2 YYNGEE. V trimming: 0 bases; J trimming: 5 bases; junction bases outside the gene matches: 11. The data were taken from a study of CD8 T cells in Susac syndrome. Random hexamers served to reverse transcribe roughly 0.5 to 1 ug RNA. TCRdb used MiXCR to reprocess the immunoSEQ multiplex PCR reads, holding one entry per CDR3 protein. The table records about 70,000 distinct CDR3 sequences, around 95% of them present only once. Controls were age- and sex-matched healthy donors. The gene calls are TRBV9 and TRBJ2-5; 9 bases are shared with TRBD2. The clonotype comes from a human donor in good health. The sequenced sample consisted of CD8+ T cells from PBMCs. CDR3 nucleotide sequence: TGTGCCAGCAGCGTAGAGGGAGGCGGGGGGGCCACGGAGACCCAGTACTTC. This translates into CASSVEGGGGATETQYF.